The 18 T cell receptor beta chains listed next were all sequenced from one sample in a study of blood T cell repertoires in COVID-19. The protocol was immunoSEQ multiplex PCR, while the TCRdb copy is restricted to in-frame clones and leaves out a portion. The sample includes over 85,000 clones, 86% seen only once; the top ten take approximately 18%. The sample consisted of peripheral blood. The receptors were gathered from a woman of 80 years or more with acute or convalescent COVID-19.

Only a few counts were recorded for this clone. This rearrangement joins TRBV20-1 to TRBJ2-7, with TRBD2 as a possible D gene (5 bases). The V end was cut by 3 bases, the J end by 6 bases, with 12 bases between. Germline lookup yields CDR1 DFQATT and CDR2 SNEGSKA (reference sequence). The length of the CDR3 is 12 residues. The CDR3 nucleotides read TGCAGTGCTAGTGGCGGGTCGGCCGAGCAGTACTTC. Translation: CSASGGSAEQYF.

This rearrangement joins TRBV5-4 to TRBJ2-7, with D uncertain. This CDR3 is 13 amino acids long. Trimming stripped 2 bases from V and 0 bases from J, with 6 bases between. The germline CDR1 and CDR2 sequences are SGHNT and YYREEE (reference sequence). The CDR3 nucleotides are TGTGCCAGCAGCTTCTACCTCTCCTACGAGCAGTACTTC. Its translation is CASSFYLSYEQYF.

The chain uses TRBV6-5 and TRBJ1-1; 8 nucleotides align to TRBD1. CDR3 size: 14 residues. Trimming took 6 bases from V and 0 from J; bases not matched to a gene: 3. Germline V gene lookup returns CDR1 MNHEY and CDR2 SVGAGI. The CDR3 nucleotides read TGTGCCAGCAGGAGGACAGGGATGAACACTGAAGCTTTCTTT. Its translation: CASRRTGMNTEAFF.

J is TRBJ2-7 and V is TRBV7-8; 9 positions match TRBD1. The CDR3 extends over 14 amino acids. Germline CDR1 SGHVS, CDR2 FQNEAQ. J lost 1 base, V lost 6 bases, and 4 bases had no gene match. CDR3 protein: CASSSGTGSYEQYF. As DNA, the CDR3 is TGTGCCAGCAGTTCCGGGACAGGGTCCTACGAGCAGTACTTC.

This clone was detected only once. This chain's CDR3 is CASSAGTARDTQYF. The CDR3 DNA sequence: TGTGCCAGCAGCGCAGGGACAGCTCGTGATACGCAGTATTTT. The chain employs TRBV13 and TRBJ2-3, with 7 bases that match TRBD1. CDR3 length: 14 amino acids. Germline values: CDR1 PRHDT, CDR2 FYEKMQ (reference sequence). Germline trimming cut 5 bases from V and 6 bases from J; bases unmatched to any gene: 8.

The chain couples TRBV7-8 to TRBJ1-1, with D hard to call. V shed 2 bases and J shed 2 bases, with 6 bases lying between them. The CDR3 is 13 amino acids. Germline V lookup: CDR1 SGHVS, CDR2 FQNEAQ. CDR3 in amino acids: CASSLLVNTEAFF. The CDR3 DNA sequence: TGTGCCAGCAGCTTATTAGTAAACACTGAAGCTTTCTTT.

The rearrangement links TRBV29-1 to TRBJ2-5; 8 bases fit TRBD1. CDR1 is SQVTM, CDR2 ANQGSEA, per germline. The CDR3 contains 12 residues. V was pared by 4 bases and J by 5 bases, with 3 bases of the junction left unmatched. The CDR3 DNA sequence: TGCAGCGTTGGGACAGGGAGGGAGACCCAGTACTTC. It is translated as CSVGTGRETQYF.

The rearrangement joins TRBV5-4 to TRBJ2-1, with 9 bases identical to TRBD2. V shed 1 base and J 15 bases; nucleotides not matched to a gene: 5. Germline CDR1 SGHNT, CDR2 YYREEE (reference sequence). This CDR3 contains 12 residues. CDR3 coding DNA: TGTGCCAGCAGCTTGAGTAGCGGGGGTCTGTTCTTC. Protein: CASSLSSGGLFF.

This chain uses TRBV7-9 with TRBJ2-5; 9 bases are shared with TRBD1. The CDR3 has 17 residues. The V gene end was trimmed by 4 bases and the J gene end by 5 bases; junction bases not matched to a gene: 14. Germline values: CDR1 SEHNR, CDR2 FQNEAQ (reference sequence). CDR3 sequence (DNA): TGTGCCAGCAGCTACGGTTCACGAGACAGGGGGTTTGAGACCCAGTACTTC. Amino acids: CASSYGSRDRGFETQYF.

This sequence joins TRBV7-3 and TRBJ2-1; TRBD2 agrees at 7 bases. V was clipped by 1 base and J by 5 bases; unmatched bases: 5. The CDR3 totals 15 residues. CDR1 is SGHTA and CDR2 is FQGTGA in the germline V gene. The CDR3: CASSLKTGGNNEQFF. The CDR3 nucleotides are TGTGCCAGCAGCTTAAAAACGGGGGGTAACAATGAGCAGTTCTTC. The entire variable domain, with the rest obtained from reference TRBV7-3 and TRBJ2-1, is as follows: GAGVSQTPSNKVTEKGKYVELRCDPISGHTALYWYRQSLGQGPEFLIYFQGTGAADDSGLPNDRFFAVRPEGSVSTLKIQRTERGDSAVYLCASSLKTGGNNEQFFGPGTRLTVL.

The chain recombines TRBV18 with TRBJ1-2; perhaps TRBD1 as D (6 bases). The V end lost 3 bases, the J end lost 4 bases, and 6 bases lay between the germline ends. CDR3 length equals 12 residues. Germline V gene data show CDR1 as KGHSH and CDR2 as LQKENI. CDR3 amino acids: CASSPDSYGYTF. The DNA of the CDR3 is TGTGCCAGCTCACCGGACAGCTATGGCTACACCTTC.

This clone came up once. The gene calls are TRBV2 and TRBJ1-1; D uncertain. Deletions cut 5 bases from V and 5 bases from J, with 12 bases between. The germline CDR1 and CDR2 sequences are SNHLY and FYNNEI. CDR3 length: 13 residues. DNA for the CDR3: TGTGCCAGCAGTCCTAGACCCAATACTGAAGCTTTCTTT. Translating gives CASSPRPNTEAFF.

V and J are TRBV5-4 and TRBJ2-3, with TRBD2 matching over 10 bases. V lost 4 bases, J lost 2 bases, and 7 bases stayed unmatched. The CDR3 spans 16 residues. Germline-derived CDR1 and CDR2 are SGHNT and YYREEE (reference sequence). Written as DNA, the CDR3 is TGTGCCAGCAGCCCCGGGACTAGCGTTGTCACAGATACGCAGTATTTT. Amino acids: CASSPGTSVVTDTQYF.

The CDR3 region is CATSIADGSKTKLFF. The CDR3 region has the DNA TGTGCCACCAGCATAGCAGACGGATCCAAAACAAAACTGTTTTTT. The J gene is TRBJ1-4, the V gene TRBV15; D is unresolved. This CDR3 contains 15 residues. CDR1 and CDR2 (germline): LNHNV, YYDKDF (reference sequence). V lost 4 bases and J lost 10, with 19 bases in between.

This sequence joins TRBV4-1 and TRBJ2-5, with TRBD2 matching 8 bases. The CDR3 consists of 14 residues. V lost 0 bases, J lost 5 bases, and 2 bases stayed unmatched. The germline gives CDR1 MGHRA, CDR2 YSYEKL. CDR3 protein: CASSQDRGGETQYF. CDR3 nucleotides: TGCGCCAGCAGCCAAGATCGGGGGGGGGAGACCCAGTACTTC.

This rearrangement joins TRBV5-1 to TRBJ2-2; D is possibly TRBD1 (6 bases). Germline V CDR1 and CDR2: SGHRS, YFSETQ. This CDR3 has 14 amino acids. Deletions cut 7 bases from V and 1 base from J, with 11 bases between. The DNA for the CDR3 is TGCGCCAGCCGCGCACAGGGGAACACCGGGGAGCTGTTTTTT. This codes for CASRAQGNTGELFF.

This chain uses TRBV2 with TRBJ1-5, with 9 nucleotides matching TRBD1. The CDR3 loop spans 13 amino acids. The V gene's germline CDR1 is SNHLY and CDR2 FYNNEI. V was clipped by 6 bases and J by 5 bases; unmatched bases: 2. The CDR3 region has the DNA TGTGCCAGCAGACGGACAGGGGATCAGCCCCAGCATTTT. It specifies CASRRTGDQPQHF.

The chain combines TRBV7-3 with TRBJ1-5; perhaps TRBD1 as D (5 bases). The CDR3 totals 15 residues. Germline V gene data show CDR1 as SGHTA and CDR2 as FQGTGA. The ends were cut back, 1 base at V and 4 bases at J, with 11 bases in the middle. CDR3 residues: CASSLKAGPNQPQHF. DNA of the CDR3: TGTGCCAGCAGCTTAAAAGCAGGGCCTAATCAGCCCCAGCATTTT.